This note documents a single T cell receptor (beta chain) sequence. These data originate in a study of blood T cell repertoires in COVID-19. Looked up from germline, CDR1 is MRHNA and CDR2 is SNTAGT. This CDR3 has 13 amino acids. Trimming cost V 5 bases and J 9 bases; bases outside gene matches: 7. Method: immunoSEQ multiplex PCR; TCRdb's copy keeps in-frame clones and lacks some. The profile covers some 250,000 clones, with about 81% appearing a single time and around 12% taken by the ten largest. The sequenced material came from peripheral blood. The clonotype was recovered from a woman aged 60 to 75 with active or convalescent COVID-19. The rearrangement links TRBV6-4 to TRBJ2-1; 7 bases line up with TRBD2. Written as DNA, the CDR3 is TGTGCCAGCAGTAGGGAGGGAAATGGTGAGCAGTTCTTC. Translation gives CASSREGNGEQFF.